A selection of T cell receptor beta chains follows, all from one sample in a study of radiation and T cells in renal cell carcinoma. The protocol was immunoSEQ multiplex PCR, while the TCRdb copy is restricted to in-frame clones and leaves out a portion. The sample has roughly 80,000 clones, roughly 83% seen once. The sample in question was blood, obtained from a patient whose treatment included radiotherapy and nephrectomy. The receptor set was obtained from a woman aged 55-69 years with renal cell carcinoma. CDR3s include the opening cysteine and the closing phenylalanine or tryptophan. A D gene is named only where the DNA matches it firmly. A row's size may be missing; if present it is once, few, many or a size class.

cdr3_aa	cdr3_nt	clone_size	d_call	v_call	j_call
CASRTDGNTIYF	TGTGCCAGTCGTACCGACGGAAACACCATATATTTT	NA	NA	TRBV19	TRBJ1-3
CASSLTSETYNEQFF	TGTGCCAGCAGCTTGACTAGCGAGACTTACAATGAGCAGTTCTTC	NA	TRBD2	TRBV5-4	TRBJ2-1
CASRPGGYSNQPQHF	TGTGCCAGCAGGCCGGGGGGGTATAGCAATCAGCCCCAGCATTTT	NA	NA	TRBV6-5	TRBJ1-5
CRAGGALQETQYF	TGCAGGGCCGGCGGAGCACTACAAGAGACCCAGTACTTC	NA	NA	TRBV29-1	TRBJ2-5
CSVVLGQGHNEQFF	TGCAGCGTTGTTTTGGGACAGGGGCACAATGAGCAGTTCTTC	NA	TRBD1	TRBV29-1	TRBJ2-1
CSVGEGRYTEAFF	TGCAGCGTTGGGGAGGGTCGATACACTGAAGCTTTCTTT	NA	NA	TRBV29-1	TRBJ1-1
CASSLKPVSYNEQFF	TGTGCCAGCAGCTTAAAACCGGTTTCCTACAATGAGCAGTTCTTC	NA	NA	TRBV13	TRBJ2-1
CASSIEQGYSGNTIYF	TGCGCCAGCAGCATCGAACAGGGGTATTCTGGAAACACCATATATTTT	NA	TRBD1	TRBV5-1	TRBJ1-3
CATSRDRGREQYF	TGTGCCACCAGCAGAGATCGCGGGCGAGAGCAGTACTTC	NA	NA	TRBV15	TRBJ2-5
CASSSPLTSGGAVEQFF	TGTGCCAGCAGCTCCCCCCTGACTAGCGGGGGGGCCGTGGAGCAGTTCTTC	NA	TRBD2	TRBV7-2	TRBJ2-1
CASSLAVRGNQPQHF	TGTGCCAGCAGCTTGGCCGTTAGGGGAAATCAGCCCCAGCATTTT	few	NA	TRBV5-6	TRBJ1-5
CASRSIRASSYEQYF	TGTGCAAGTCGCTCGATCCGGGCTAGCTCCTACGAGCAGTACTTC	once	NA	TRBV12-2	TRBJ2-7
CASSLIGGTATYEQYF	TGTGCCAGCAGCTTGATCGGTGGTACCGCCACCTACGAGCAGTACTTC	NA	NA	TRBV5-8	TRBJ2-7
CASSLVASGTREQYF	TGTGCCAGCAGCTTAGTGGCTAGCGGGACAAGGGAGCAGTACTTC	NA	TRBD2	TRBV7-2	TRBJ2-7
CASSPGTLWEQFF	TGTGCCAGCAGCCCCGGGACCCTCTGGGAGCAGTTCTTC	NA	NA	TRBV5-5	TRBJ2-1
CASSPYPGRGTYEQYF	TGTGCCAGCAGCCCCTACCCTGGGAGGGGCACCTACGAGCAGTACTTC	NA	TRBD2	TRBV7-3	TRBJ2-7
CASSYRGGVDQPQHF	TGTGCCAGCAGCTACAGGGGAGGAGTGGATCAGCCCCAGCATTTT	NA	TRBD1	TRBV6-1	TRBJ1-5
CASTLAFIRVESNQPQHF	TGTGCCAGTACCTTGGCCTTCATTCGGGTGGAGTCCAATCAGCCCCAGCATTTT	NA	NA	TRBV19	TRBJ1-5
CASGTGEGEKLFF	TGCGCCAGCGGGACCGGGGAGGGTGAAAAACTGTTTTTT	NA	NA	TRBV5-1	TRBJ1-4
CASSQGRNEQYF	TGCGCCAGCAGCCAAGGTCGCAACGAGCAGTACTTC	few	NA	TRBV4-3	TRBJ2-7
CASSKVLGGKGTGELFF	TGTGCCAGCAGCAAAGTATTGGGGGGCAAAGGGACCGGGGAGCTGTTTTTT	NA	NA	TRBV21-1	TRBJ2-2
CASSQAPTGAGDTQYF	TGCGCCAGCAGCCAAGCTCCGACAGGGGCGGGGGATACGCAGTATTTT	NA	TRBD1	TRBV4-1	TRBJ2-3
CASSFGGRNNEQFF	TGTGCCAGCAGCTTTGGGGGGCGGAACAATGAGCAGTTCTTC	NA	NA	TRBV7-9	TRBJ2-1
CASSWDREVSREQYF	TGTGCCAGCAGCTGGGACAGGGAGGTTTCGAGGGAGCAGTACTTC	NA	TRBD1	TRBV7-2	TRBJ2-7
CASSEREGRYNEQFF	TGTGCCAGCAGTGAAAGAGAGGGGCGCTACAATGAGCAGTTCTTC	once	NA	TRBV6-1	TRBJ2-1
CASSSRGPPEKLFF	TGCGCCAGCAGCTCTCGGGGGCCCCCAGAAAAACTGTTTTTT	NA	NA	TRBV5-1	TRBJ1-4
CASSEGPQAGGYTF	TGTGCCAGCAGTGAAGGTCCCCAGGCGGGTGGCTACACCTTC	NA	NA	TRBV6-1	TRBJ1-2
CASSLSATGELFF	TGTGCCAGCAGCTTGAGCGCCACCGGGGAGCTGTTTTTT	few	NA	TRBV7-9	TRBJ2-2
CAGRVNGGGNQPQHF	TGTGCCGGCCGGGTTAATGGGGGAGGCAATCAGCCCCAGCATTTT	NA	NA	TRBV28	TRBJ1-5
CASSLDGVGIEQYF	TGTGCCAGCAGTCTGGACGGGGTGGGGATCGAGCAGTACTTC	NA	NA	TRBV2	TRBJ2-7
CASSFGQESYEQYF	TGTGCCAGCAGTTTTGGGCAGGAGTCCTACGAGCAGTACTTC	NA	NA	TRBV28	TRBJ2-7
CASSFYFRDAEAFF	TGTGCCAGCAGTTTCTATTTCCGGGACGCTGAAGCTTTCTTT	few	NA	TRBV28	TRBJ1-1
CASSPDQGHTAEAFF	TGCGCCAGCAGCCCCGATCAGGGACATACGGCTGAAGCTTTCTTT	NA	NA	TRBV5-1	TRBJ1-1
CASSTHRTSSGNTIYF	TGTGCCAGCAGCACCCACAGGACTTCCTCTGGAAACACCATATATTTT	NA	NA	TRBV14	TRBJ1-3
CASSLFEARGKANYGYTF	TGTGCCAGCAGTTTATTCGAGGCCAGGGGAAAAGCTAACTATGGCTACACCTTC	NA	NA	TRBV27	TRBJ1-2
CASRPGTSNQPQHF	TGTGCCAGCAGACCCGGAACCAGCAATCAGCCCCAGCATTTT	few	NA	TRBV27	TRBJ1-5
CASSFSESYEQYF	TGTGCCAGCAGTTTTAGCGAATCCTACGAGCAGTACTTC	NA	NA	TRBV28	TRBJ2-7
CASSMQGAFRGKNIQYF	TGTGCCAGTAGTATGCAGGGGGCTTTTAGGGGGAAAAACATTCAGTACTTC	NA	TRBD1	TRBV19	TRBJ2-4
CATSPGRMTLNTEAFF	TGTGCCACCAGCCCTGGCCGGATGACTTTGAACACTGAAGCTTTCTTT	NA	NA	TRBV15	TRBJ1-1
CASGLQRGTEAFF	TGTGCTAGTGGCCTACAACGGGGCACTGAAGCTTTCTTT	once	NA	TRBV12-5	TRBJ1-1
CASSLMGEQFF	TGTGCCAGCAGTCTCATGGGTGAGCAGTTCTTC	NA	NA	TRBV27	TRBJ2-1
CASSFQNTEAFF	TGTGCCAGCAGTTTCCAGAACACTGAAGCTTTCTTT	few	NA	TRBV28	TRBJ1-1
CSASPNEQFF	TGCAGTGCTAGCCCCAATGAGCAGTTCTTC	once	NA	TRBV20-1	TRBJ2-1
CASSLAGTEPVYGYTF	TGTGCCAGCAGCTTAGCGGGGACAGAGCCCGTCTATGGCTACACCTTC	NA	TRBD1	TRBV7-9	TRBJ1-2
CASSLARAVGDGYTF	TGTGCCAGCAGCTTAGCGCGCGCGGTCGGGGATGGCTACACCTTC	once	NA	TRBV7-8	TRBJ1-2
CASSQTSGVTDTQYF	TGCGCCAGCAGCCAGACTAGCGGGGTCACAGATACGCAGTATTTT	NA	TRBD2	TRBV10-1	TRBJ2-3
CATSRSLDRGRRDEQFF	TGTGCCACCAGCAGATCCCTAGACAGGGGGAGGAGGGATGAGCAGTTCTTC	NA	TRBD1	TRBV15	TRBJ2-1
CASRGAGRIDTQYF	TGTGCCAGCAGGGGAGCGGGACGAATAGATACGCAGTATTTT	NA	TRBD2	TRBV13	TRBJ2-3
CASSQDDRGLWQGYTF	TGCGCCAGCAGCCAAGATGATAGGGGTCTATGGCAGGGCTACACCTTC	NA	NA	TRBV4-3	TRBJ1-2